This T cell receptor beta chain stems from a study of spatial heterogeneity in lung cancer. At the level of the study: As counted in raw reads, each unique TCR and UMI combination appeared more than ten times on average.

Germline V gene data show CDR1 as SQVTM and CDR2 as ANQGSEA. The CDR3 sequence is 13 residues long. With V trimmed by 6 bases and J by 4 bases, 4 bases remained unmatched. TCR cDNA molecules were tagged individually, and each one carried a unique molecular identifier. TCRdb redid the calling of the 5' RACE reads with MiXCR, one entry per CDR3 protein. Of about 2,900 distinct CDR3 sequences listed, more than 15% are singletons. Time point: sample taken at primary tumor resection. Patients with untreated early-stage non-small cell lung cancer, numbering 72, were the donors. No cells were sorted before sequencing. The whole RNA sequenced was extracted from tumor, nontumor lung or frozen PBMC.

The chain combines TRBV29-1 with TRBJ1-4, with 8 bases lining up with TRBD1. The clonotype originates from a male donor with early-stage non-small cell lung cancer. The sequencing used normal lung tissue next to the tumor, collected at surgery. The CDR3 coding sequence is TGCAGCGTCGATACAGGGGGTAATGAAAAACTGTTTTTT. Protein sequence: CSVDTGGNEKLFF.